What follows are 17 T cell receptor beta chains derived from one specimen sequenced in a study of T cell changes during pregnancy in multiple sclerosis. This table comes from immunoSEQ multiplex PCR, and its TCRdb copy is limited to in-frame clones, with some not included. The sample carries fewer than 40,000 clones, approximately 92% recorded once. The source material was CD8+ T cells from peripheral blood mononuclear cells, sampled after pregnancy. The receptor set was obtained from a female donor with multiple sclerosis, enrolled in a pregnancy study.

The chain carries TRBV2 and TRBJ1-2, with TRBD1 matching 12 bases. Trimming cost V 6 bases and J 7 bases; bases outside gene matches: 9. From germline, CDR1 is SNHLY and CDR2 FYNNEI. The CDR3 sequence is 15 residues long. The CDR3 protein is CASSGTGGAYVGYTF. CDR3 coding DNA: TGTGCCAGCAGCGGGACAGGGGGCGCGTATGTTGGCTACACCTTC. The entire variable domain, with the rest obtained from reference TRBV2 and TRBJ1-2, is as follows: EPEVTQTPSHQVTQMGQEVILRCVPISNHLYFYWYRQILGQKVEFLVSFYNNEISEKSEIFDDQFSVERPDGSNFTLKIRSTKLEDSAMYFCASSGTGGAYVGYTFGSGTRLTVV.

This clone was counted a single time. The chain carries TRBV28 and TRBJ2-3; 9 positions agree with TRBD2. The V gene end was trimmed by 6 bases and the J gene end by 0 bases; junction bases not matched to a gene: 4. The CDR3 sequence is 15 residues long. The germline V gene encodes CDR1 MDHEN and CDR2 SYDVKM. CDR3: CASSTAGGSTDTQYF. In DNA form, the CDR3 reads TGTGCCAGCAGCACAGCGGGGGGCAGCACAGATACGCAGTATTTT.

The V and J genes are TRBV6-5 and TRBJ2-5, with D possibly being TRBD1 (6 bases). From germline, CDR1 is MNHEY and CDR2 SVGAGI. This CDR3 has 13 amino acids. V was clipped by 6 bases and J by 5 bases, with 13 bases between them. The CDR3 is CASRAGVGETQYF. The CDR3 DNA follows: TGTGCCAGCAGGGCAGGGGTTGGCGAGACCCAGTACTTC.

This sequence joins TRBV6-4 and TRBJ1-5; weak D call: TRBD1 (5 bases). V was shortened by 4 bases and J by 8 bases, with 18 bases between the two germline ends. The V gene's germline CDR1 is MRHNA and CDR2 SNTAGT. The CDR3 has 15 residues. The CDR3: CASSARAPDSKPQHF. In nucleotides, the CDR3 is TGTGCCAGCAGTGCCAGGGCCCCAGACTCAAAGCCCCAGCATTTT.

This clone was counted a single time. The V gene is TRBV7-9, the J gene TRBJ1-2; D ambiguous. The CDR3 has 10 residues. Trimming shortened V by 6 bases and J by 4 bases, and 3 bases separated the two germline ends. Looked up from germline, CDR1 is SEHNR and CDR2 is FQNEAQ (reference sequence). Here the CDR3 DNA reads TGTGCCAGCAGTAGCTATGGCTACACCTTC. Residues: CASSSYGYTF.

V is TRBV30 and J is TRBJ2-7; 7 bases fit TRBD2. V lost 0 bases to trimming and J lost 3 bases; unmatched junction nucleotides: 8. CDR3 length: 15 amino acids. Germline CDR1 and CDR2: GTSNPN and SVGIG (reference sequence). This CDR3 reads CAWSVGDYSGYEQYF. The DNA of the CDR3 is TGTGCCTGGAGTGTCGGGGACTATTCCGGCTACGAGCAGTACTTC.

Details on this clone: Because the CDR3's place on the DNA is in doubt, the DNA is left out and the CDR3 is given as listed by TCRdb. The chain couples TRBV7-8 to TRBJ1-5. Germline CDR1 SGHVS, CDR2 FQNEAQ. The CDR3 is 17 amino acids long, termini counted. CDR3 region: CASSLVFWQRSNQPQHF.

This chain links TRBV7-9 with TRBJ2-1; 7 bases line up with TRBD2. V trimming: 6 bases; J trimming: 2 bases; junction bases outside the gene matches: 10. The CDR3 covers 16 residues. Per germline, CDR1 SEHNR and CDR2 FQNEAQ (reference sequence). The CDR3 sequence: CASRRSGTLTYNEQFF. The CDR3, as DNA: TGTGCCAGCAGACGGAGCGGGACCCTTACCTACAATGAGCAGTTCTTC.

The gene calls are TRBV13 and TRBJ2-4, with 8 bases fitting TRBD2. This CDR3 is 14 amino acids long. Germline values: CDR1 PRHDT, CDR2 FYEKMQ (reference sequence). V gave up 0 bases and J gave up 6 bases; unmatched junction bases: 1. The CDR3 spells CASSLGRGVNIQYF. The CDR3 nucleotides are TGTGCCAGCAGCTTAGGGCGGGGGGTAAACATTCAGTACTTC.

This sequence joins TRBV5-6 and TRBJ1-5; TRBD1 might be the D (6 bases). CDR3 size: 14 residues. Per the germline V gene, CDR1 is SGHDT and CDR2 is YYEEEE. Trimming took off 1 base at V and 5 bases at J, with 10 bases between the two ends. In DNA form, the CDR3 reads TGTGCCAGCAGCTTGTTAGGGGGTCATCAGCCCCAGCATTTT. Protein: CASSLLGGHQPQHF.

The CDR3 region is CASSLEQVADTQYF. The CDR3 nucleotides read TGCGCCAGCAGCTTGGAACAGGTCGCAGATACGCAGTATTTT. The V call is TRBV5-1, the J call TRBJ2-3; D may be TRBD1 (5 bases). The germline V and J ends were trimmed by 0 bases and 4 bases, with 9 bases remaining between them. This CDR3 comprises 14 residues. The germline V gene encodes CDR1 SGHRS and CDR2 YFSETQ.

This sequence joins TRBV6-1 and TRBJ1-5; D gene unclear. The germline V and J ends were trimmed by 3 bases and 0 bases, with 12 bases remaining between them. CDR3 length: 16 residues. Germline V gene lookup returns CDR1 MNHNS and CDR2 SASEGT. The DNA of the CDR3 is TGTGCCAGCAGTGAGGGCCGTGGATATAGCAATCAGCCCCAGCATTTT. Amino acids: CASSEGRGYSNQPQHF.

V is TRBV15 and J is TRBJ2-7, with D perhaps TRBD2 (6 bases). Per germline, CDR1 LNHNV and CDR2 YYDKDF (reference sequence). This CDR3 is 13 amino acids long. V was cut by 7 bases and J by 0 bases, with 10 bases left in between. CDR3 sequence reads: CATKQEGSYEQYF. For the CDR3, the DNA is TGTGCCACCAAACAGGAGGGCTCCTACGAGCAGTACTTC.

This rearrangement joins TRBV7-9 to TRBJ1-1, with D perhaps TRBD1 (5 bases). From germline, CDR1 is SEHNR and CDR2 FQNEAQ (reference sequence). This CDR3 has 15 amino acids. Trimming removed 0 bases at V and 4 bases at J, with 12 bases between. The CDR3 sequence is CASSLAAGQGTEAFF. The CDR3 DNA follows: TGTGCCAGCAGCTTAGCCGCGGGGCAGGGCACTGAAGCTTTCTTT. Variable domain in full (rest from reference TRBV7-9 and TRBJ1-1): DTGVSQNPRHKITKRGQNVTFRCDPISEHNRLYWYRQTLGQGPEFLTYFQNEAQLEKSRLLSDRFSAERPKGSFSTLEIQRTEQGDSAMYLCASSLAAGQGTEAFFGQGTRLTVV.

The genes are TRBV4-1 and TRBJ2-1, with TRBD1 matching over 8 bases. V shed 3 bases, J shed 13 bases, and the junction held 11 bases outside the gene matches. CDR1 is MGHRA, CDR2 YSYEKL, per germline. The CDR3 is made up of 14 amino acids. The CDR3 loop reads CASSHPGQDRVQFF. DNA for the CDR3: TGCGCCAGCAGCCACCCAGGACAGGACAGGGTCCAGTTCTTC.

The chain uses TRBV27 and TRBJ2-1, with TRBD1 as a possible D gene (6 bases). Germline V gene lookup returns CDR1 MNHEY and CDR2 SMNVEV (reference sequence). Trimming shortened V by 8 bases and J by 5 bases, and 16 bases separated the two germline ends. CDR3 length equals 14 residues. CDR3 region: CASGEGEYDNEQFF. The CDR3 DNA follows: TGTGCCAGCGGCGAGGGGGAGTACGACAATGAGCAGTTCTTC.

The gene calls are TRBV28 and TRBJ2-7, with 7 bases lining up with TRBD2. The ends lost 5 bases at V and 4 bases at J; junction bases unmatched: 11. CDR3 length: 15 amino acids. The germline V gene encodes CDR1 MDHEN and CDR2 SYDVKM. The CDR3 loop is CASSPMAGVGYEQYF. CDR3 DNA: TGTGCCAGCAGTCCCATGGCGGGAGTTGGGTACGAGCAGTACTTC.